The clone carrying this TCR beta chain appeared a few times. Its matching antigen is unknown. Primers used in a second PCR of roughly 6 to 12 cycles were a sample-barcoded 5' primer and a J-beta primer mix. TCRdb re-called the 5' RACE reads through MiXCR, storing one row per CDR3 protein. The sample lists about 780,000 distinct CDR3 sequences, approximately 59% occurring once. This sample stems from a study of blood T cells in healthy people across ages. CDR3 size: 14 residues. Trimming stripped 5 bases from V and 3 bases from J, with 13 bases between. Notes on the study in general: Donors of long life had a larger count of naive CD4+ cells and greater diversity than aged donors.

Sequencing was performed on blood. The rearrangement joins TRBV12-3 or TRBV12-4 to TRBJ1-1; D uncertain. The TCR was taken from a man aged 25 to 45 in good health. Written as DNA, the CDR3 is TGTGCCAGCAGTATCCGGGTCGGAGACACTGAAGCTTTCTTT. Its translation is CASSIRVGDTEAFF.